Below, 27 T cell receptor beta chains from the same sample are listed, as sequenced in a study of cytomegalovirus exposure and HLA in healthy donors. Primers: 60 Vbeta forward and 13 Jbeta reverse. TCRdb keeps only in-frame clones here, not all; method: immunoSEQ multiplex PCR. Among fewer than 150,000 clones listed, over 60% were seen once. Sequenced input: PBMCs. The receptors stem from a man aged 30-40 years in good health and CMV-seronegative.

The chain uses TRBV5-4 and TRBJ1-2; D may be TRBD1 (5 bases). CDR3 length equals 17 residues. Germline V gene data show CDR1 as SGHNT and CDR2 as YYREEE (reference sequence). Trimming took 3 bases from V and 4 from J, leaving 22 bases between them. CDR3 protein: CASSSRTNPTGAYGYTF. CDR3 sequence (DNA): TGTGCCAGCAGCTCGAGGACGAACCCTACTGGGGCCTATGGCTACACCTTC.

The CDR3 is CASSLIGGRRGETQYF. For the CDR3, the DNA is TGTGCCAGCAGCTTAATTGGCGGGAGAAGGGGAGAGACCCAGTACTTC. The chain joins TRBV7-2 to TRBJ2-5, with 7 bases lining up with TRBD2. With 2 bases clipped from V and 4 bases from J, the junction kept 10 bases outside the gene matches. The CDR3 is 16 residues long. Germline V gene lookup returns CDR1 SGHTA and CDR2 FQGNSA.

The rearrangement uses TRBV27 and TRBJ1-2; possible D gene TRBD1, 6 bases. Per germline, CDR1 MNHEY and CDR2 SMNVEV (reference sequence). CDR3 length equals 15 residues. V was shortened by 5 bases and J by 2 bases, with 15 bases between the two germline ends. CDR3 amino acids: CASSPTGLGNYGYTF. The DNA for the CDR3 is TGTGCCAGCAGTCCTACAGGGCTCGGCAACTATGGCTACACCTTC.

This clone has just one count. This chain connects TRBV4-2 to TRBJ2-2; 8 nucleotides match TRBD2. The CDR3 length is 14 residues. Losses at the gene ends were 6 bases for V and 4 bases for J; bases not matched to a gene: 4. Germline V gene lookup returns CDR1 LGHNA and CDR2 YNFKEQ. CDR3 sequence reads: CASRGLGGTGELFF. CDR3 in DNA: TGTGCCAGCAGGGGACTAGGGGGCACCGGGGAGCTGTTTTTT.

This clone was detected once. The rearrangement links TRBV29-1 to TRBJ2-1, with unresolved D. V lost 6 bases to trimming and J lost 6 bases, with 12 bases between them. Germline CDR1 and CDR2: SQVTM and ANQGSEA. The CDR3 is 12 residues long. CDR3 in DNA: TGCAGCGTCCGCTGGGCCTTCAATGAGCAGTTCTTC. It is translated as CSVRWAFNEQFF.

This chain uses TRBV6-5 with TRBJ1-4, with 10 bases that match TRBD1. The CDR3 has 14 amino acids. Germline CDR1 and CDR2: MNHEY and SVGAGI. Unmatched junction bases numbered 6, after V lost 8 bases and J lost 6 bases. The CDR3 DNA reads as TGTGCCAGCCAGTCCGGGACAGGGGATGAAAAACTGTTTTTT. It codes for CASQSGTGDEKLFF.

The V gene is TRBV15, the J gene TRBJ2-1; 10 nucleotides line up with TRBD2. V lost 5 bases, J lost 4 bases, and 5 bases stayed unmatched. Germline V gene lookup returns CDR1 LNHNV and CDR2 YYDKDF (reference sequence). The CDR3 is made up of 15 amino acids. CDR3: CATSFGTSVYNEQFF. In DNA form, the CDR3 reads TGTGCCACCAGCTTCGGGACTAGCGTATACAATGAGCAGTTCTTC. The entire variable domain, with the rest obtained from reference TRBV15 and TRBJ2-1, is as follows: DAMVIQNPRYQVTQFGKPVTLSCSQTLNHNVMYWYQQKSSQAPKLLFHYYDKDFNNEADTPDNFQSRRPNTSFCFLDIRSPGLGDTAMYLCATSFGTSVYNEQFFGPGTRLTVL.

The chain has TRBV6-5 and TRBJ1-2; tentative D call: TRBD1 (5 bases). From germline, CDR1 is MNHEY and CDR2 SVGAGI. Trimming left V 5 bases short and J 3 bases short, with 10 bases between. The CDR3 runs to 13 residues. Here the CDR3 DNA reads TGTGCCAGCAGTCAGGGAGGGGACTATGGCTACACCTTC. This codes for CASSQGGDYGYTF.

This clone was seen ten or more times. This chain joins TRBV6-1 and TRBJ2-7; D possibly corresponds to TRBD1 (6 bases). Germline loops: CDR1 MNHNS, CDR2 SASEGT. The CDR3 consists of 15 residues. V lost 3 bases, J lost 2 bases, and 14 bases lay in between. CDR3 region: CASSDDGGGPYEQYF. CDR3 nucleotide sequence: TGTGCCAGCAGTGACGATGGTGGGGGCCCCTACGAGCAGTACTTC.

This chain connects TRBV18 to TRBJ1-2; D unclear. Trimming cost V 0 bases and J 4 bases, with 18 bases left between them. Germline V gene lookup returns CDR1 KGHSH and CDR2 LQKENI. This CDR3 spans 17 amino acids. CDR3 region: CASSPPNSQRAGYGYTF. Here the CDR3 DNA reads TGTGCCAGCTCACCACCAAATTCACAGAGGGCGGGCTATGGCTACACCTTC.

CDR3 region: CASSPGTSGLETQYF. The CDR3 DNA follows: TGTGCCAGCAGCCCAGGGACTAGCGGGTTGGAGACCCAGTACTTC. The V gene is TRBV11-3, the J gene TRBJ2-5, with TRBD2 identical over 12 bases. The junction had 6 bases not matched to a gene; V was cut back by 5 bases and J by 5 bases. The CDR3 totals 15 residues. CDR1 and CDR2 (germline): SGHNT, YENEEA. Using reference TRBV11-3 and TRBJ2-5 for the parts outside the CDR3, the full variable domain is EAGVVQSPRYKIIEKKQPVAFWCNPISGHNTLYWYLQNLGQGPELLIRYENEEAVDDSQLPKDRFSAERLKGVDSTLKIQPAELGDSAVYLCASSPGTSGLETQYFGPGTRLLVL.

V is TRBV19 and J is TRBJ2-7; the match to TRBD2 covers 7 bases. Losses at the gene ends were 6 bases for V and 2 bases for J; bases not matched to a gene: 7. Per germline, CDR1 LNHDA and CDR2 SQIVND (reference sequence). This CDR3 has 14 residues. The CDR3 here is CASSNGGGAYEQYF. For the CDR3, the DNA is TGTGCCAGTAGCAATGGCGGGGGAGCCTACGAGCAGTACTTC.

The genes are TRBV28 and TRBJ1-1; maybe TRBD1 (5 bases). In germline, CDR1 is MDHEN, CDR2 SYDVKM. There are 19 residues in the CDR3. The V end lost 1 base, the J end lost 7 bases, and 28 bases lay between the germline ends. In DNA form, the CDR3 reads TGTGCCAGCAGTTTATTCCGTGATGTAGTTATGTCCCAGGGTGTTGAAGCTTTCTTT. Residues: CASSLFRDVVMSQGVEAFF.

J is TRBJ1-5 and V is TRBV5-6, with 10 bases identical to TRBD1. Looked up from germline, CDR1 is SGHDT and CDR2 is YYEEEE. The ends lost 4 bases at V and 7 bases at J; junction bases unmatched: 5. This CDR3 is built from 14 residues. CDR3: CASSDRGRRQPQHF. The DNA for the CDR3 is TGTGCCAGCAGCGACAGGGGGCGGAGGCAGCCCCAGCATTTT.

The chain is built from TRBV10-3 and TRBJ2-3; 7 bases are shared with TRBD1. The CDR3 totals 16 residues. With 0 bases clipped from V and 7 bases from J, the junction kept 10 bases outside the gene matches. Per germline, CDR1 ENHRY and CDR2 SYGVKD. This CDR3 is CAISESGTVLRNTQYF. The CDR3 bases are TGTGCCATCAGTGAGTCCGGGACAGTCCTTCGAAATACGCAGTATTTT.

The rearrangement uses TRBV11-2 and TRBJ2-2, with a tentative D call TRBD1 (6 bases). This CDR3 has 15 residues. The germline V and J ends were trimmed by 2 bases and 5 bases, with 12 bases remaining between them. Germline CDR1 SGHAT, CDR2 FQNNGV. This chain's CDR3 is CASSLRTGTTGELFF. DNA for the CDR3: TGTGCCAGCAGCTTAAGAACAGGGACAACCGGGGAGCTGTTTTTT.

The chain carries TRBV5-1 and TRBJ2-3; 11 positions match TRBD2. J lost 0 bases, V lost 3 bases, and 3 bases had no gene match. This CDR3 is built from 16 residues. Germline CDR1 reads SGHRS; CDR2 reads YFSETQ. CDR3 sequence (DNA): TGCGCCAGCAGCTGGGGGACTAGCGGTAGCACAGATACGCAGTATTTT. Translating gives CASSWGTSGSTDTQYF.

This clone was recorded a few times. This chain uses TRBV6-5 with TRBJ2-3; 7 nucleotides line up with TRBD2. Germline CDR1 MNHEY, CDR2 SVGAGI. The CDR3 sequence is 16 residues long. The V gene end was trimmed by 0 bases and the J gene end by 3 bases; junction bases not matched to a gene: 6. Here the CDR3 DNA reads TGTGCCAGCAGTTACTCAGGGCGGCGGGGGACAGATACGCAGTATTTT. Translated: CASSYSGRRGTDTQYF.

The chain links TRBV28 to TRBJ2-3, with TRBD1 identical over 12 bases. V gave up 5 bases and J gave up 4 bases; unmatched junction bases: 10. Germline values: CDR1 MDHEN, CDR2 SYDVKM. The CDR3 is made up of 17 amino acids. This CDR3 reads CASSTNDGTGGPDTQYF. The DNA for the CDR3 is TGTGCCAGCAGTACCAATGACGGGACAGGGGGCCCAGATACGCAGTATTTT.

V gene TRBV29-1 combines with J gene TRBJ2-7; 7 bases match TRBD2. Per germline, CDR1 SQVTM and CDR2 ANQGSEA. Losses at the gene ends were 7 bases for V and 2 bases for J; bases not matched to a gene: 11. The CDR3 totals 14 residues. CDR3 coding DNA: TGCAGCGGGATTTCCAGCGGGAAACCCTACGAGCAGTACTTC. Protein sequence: CSGISSGKPYEQYF.

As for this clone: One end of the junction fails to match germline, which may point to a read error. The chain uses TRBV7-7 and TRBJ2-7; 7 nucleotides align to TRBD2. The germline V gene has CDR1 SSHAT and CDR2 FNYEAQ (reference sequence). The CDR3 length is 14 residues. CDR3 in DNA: TGTGCTAGCAGCTTGGAGGCGGGAGTGGGTGAGCAGTACTTC. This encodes CASSLEAGVGEQYF.

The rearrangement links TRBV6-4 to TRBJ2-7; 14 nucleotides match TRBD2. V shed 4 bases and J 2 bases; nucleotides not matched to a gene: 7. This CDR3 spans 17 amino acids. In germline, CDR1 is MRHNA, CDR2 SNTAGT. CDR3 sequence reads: CASSGPGTSGSPYEQYF. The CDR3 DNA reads TGTGCCAGCAGTGGACCCGGGACTAGCGGGAGTCCCTACGAGCAGTACTTC.

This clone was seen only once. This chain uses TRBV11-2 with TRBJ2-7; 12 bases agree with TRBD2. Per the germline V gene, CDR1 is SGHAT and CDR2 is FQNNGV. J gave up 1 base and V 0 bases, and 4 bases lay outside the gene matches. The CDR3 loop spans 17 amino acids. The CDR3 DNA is TGTGCCAGCAGCTTAGAGGGACTAGCGGGCCTATCCTACGAGCAGTACTTC. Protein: CASSLEGLAGLSYEQYF.

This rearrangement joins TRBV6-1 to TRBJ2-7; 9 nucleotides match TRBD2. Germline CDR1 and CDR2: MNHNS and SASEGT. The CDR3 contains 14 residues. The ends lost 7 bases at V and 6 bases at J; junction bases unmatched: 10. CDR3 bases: TGTGCCAGCATAAGTCCGGGACTAGCCCCCGAGCAGTACTTC. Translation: CASISPGLAPEQYF.

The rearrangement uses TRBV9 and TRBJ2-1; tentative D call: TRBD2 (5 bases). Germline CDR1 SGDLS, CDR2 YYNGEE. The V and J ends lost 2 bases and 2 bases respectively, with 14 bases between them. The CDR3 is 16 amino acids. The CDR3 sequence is CASSVRSGPAYNEQFF. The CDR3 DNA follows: TGTGCCAGCAGCGTCCGAAGCGGTCCCGCCTACAATGAGCAGTTCTTC.

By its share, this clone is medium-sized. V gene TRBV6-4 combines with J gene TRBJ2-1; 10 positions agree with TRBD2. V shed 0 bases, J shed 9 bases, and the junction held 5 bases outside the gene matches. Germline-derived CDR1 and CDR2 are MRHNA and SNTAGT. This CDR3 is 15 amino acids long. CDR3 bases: TGTGCCAGCAGTGACTCCTCTAGCGGGAGTACTGAGCAGTTCTTC. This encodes CASSDSSSGSTEQFF.

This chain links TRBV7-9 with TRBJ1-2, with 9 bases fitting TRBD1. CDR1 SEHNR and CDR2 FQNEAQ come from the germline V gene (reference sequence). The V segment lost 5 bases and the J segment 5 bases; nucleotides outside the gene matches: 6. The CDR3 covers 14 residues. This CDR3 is CASSPGTGRYGYTF. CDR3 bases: TGTGCCAGCAGCCCGGGGACAGGGCGTTATGGCTACACCTTC.